Reported below is one TCR beta chain. This record comes from a study of PD-L1 blockade in urothelial cancer. Study-level background: The patients' atezolizumab therapy, 1,200 mg intravenously every 3 weeks, started in about 2014.

This CDR3 is 12 amino acids long. Germline values: CDR1 SNHLY, CDR2 FYNNEI. The V end was cut by 5 bases, the J end by 9 bases, with 13 bases between. The data were produced by immunoSEQ multiplex PCR, yet TCRdb's version contains in-frame clones alone and is incomplete. The sample carries about 52,000 clones, 77% recorded once. The receptor was derived from a man aged 70 or older with urothelial cancer. V gene TRBV2 combines with J gene TRBJ1-1; perhaps TRBD1 as D (6 bases). This specimen consisted of PBMCs, obtained around atezolizumab (anti-PD-L1) treatment. The CDR3 nucleotides read TGTGCCAGCAGTTCCCGGGACATTAAAGCTTTCTTT. Its protein product is CASSSRDIKAFF.